This T cell receptor (beta chain) is from a study of T cells in Graves' hyperthyroidism and ophthalmopathy. Study observations and caveats: Classification by a 13 V-J model distinguished ophthalmopathy from stable hyperthyroidism.

In the case of this clonotype: Its antigen remains unknown.

Lactation, pregnancy, other autoimmune disease or uncontrolled infection excluded patients. Used for diagnoses were clinical symptoms, serum thyroxine and TRAb, thyroid ultrasound and orbital computed tomography. Amplified regions were TCR beta CDR3 sequences from RNA transcripts. An initial round of RT-PCR targeting the TCR CDR3 relied on the HTBI primer set. TCRdb re-analysed the multiplex PCR reads in MiXCR, keeping a single row per CDR3 protein. This table has roughly 580,000 distinct CDR3 sequences, just over 45% appearing once. This TCR came from a woman aged 18-29 years with Graves' hyperthyroidism. The sequenced sample consisted of peripheral blood or thyroid tissue (not recorded which).

CDR3 loop: CATSPLNRGNTGELFF. The DNA of the CDR3 is TGTGCCACCAGTCCCCTCAACCGGGGTAACACCGGGGAGCTGTTTTTT. This chain joins TRBV24-1 and TRBJ2-2, with D tentatively TRBD2 (5 bases). The CDR3 totals 16 residues. In germline, CDR1 is KGHDR, CDR2 SFDVKD. Trimming stripped 6 bases from V and 2 bases from J, with 15 bases between.